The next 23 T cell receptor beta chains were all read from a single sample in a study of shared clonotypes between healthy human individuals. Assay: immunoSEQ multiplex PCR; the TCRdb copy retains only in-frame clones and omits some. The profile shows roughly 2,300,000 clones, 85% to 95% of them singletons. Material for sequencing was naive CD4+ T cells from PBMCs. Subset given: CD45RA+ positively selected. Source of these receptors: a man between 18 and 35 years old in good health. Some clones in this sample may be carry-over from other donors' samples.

The CDR3 here is CASSLNRDTGELFF. CDR3 DNA: TGTGCCAGCAGCTTAAACAGGGACACCGGGGAGCTGTTTTTT. The gene calls are TRBV6-1 and TRBJ2-2; D may be TRBD1 (6 bases). The V gene's germline CDR1 is MNHNS and CDR2 SASEGT. Trimming took off 6 bases at V and 3 bases at J, with 11 bases between the two ends. The CDR3 consists of 14 residues.

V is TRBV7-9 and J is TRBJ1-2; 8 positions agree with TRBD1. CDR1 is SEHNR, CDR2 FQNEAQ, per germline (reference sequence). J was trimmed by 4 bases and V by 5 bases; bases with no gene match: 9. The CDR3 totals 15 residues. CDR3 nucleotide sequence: TGTGCCAGCAGCGTGGGGACAGGAGCCTCCTATGGCTACACCTTC. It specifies CASSVGTGASYGYTF.

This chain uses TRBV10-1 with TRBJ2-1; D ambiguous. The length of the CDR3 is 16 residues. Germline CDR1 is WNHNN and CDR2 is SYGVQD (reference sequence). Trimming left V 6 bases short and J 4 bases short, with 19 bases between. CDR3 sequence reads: CASRAERGEGYNEQFF. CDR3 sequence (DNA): TGCGCCAGCAGGGCCGAGCGCGGAGAAGGATACAATGAGCAGTTCTTC.

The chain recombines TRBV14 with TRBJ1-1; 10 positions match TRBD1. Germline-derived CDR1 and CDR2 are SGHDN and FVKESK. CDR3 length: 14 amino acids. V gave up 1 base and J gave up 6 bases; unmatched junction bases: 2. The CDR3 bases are TGTGCCAGCAGCCAAGCCGGACAGGGGGCTGAAGCTTTCTTT. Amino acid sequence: CASSQAGQGAEAFF.

The CDR3 nucleotides are TGTGCCAGCAGCCCGCTTCGCGGGGGGAGCACTGAAGCTTTCTTT. Residues: CASSPLRGGSTEAFF. The V call is TRBV7-7, the J call TRBJ1-1, with D possibly being TRBD1 (5 bases). In germline, CDR1 is SSHAT, CDR2 FNYEAQ (reference sequence). The CDR3 extends over 15 amino acids. Trimming pared 5 bases from V and 4 bases from J, leaving 17 bases between.

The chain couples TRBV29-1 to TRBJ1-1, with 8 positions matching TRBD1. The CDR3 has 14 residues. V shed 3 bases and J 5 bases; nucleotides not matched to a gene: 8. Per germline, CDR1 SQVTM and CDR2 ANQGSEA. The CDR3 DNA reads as TGCAGCGTTGAGACAGGGGCAGGGAGGACTGAAGCTTTCTTT. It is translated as CSVETGAGRTEAFF. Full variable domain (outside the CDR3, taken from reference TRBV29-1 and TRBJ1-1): SAVISQKPSRDICQRGTSLTIQCQVDSQVTMMFWYRQQPGQSLTLIATANQGSEATYESGFVIDKFPISRPNLTFSTLTVSNMSPEDSSIYLCSVETGAGRTEAFFGQGTRLTVV.

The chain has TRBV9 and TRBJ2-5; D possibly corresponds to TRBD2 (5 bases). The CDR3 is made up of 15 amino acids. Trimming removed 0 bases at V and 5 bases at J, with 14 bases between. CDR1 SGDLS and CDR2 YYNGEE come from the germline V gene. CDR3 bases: TGTGCCAGCAGCGTAGCCGGACCGGGGAAGGAGACCCAGTACTTC. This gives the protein CASSVAGPGKETQYF.

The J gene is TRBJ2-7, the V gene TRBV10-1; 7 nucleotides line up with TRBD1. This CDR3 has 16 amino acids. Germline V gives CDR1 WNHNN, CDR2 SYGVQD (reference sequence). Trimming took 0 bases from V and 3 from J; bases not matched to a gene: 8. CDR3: CASSESWRGGIYEQYF. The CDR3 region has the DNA TGCGCCAGCAGTGAGTCGTGGCGAGGGGGCATCTACGAGCAGTACTTC.

CDR3 DNA: TGTGCCAGCAGCCAGCAAGGACAGGGGGCGCTTGGGGCCAACGTCCTGACTTTC. It is translated as CASSQQGQGALGANVLTF. The chain is built from TRBV7-9 and TRBJ2-6, with 11 bases aligning to TRBD1. The CDR3 has 18 residues. The trim removed 5 bases at V and 3 bases at J, leaving 9 bases unmatched. Germline V CDR1 and CDR2: SEHNR, FQNEAQ (reference sequence).

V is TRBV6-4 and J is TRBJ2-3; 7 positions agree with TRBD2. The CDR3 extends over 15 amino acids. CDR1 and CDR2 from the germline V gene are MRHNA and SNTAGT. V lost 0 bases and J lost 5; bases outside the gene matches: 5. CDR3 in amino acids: CASSDSPGGGDTQYF. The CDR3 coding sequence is TGTGCCAGCAGTGACTCGCCGGGGGGAGGAGATACGCAGTATTTT.

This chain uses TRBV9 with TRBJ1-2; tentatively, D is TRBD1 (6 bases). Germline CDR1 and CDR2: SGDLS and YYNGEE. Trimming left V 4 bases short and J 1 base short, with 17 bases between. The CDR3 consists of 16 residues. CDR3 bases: TGTGCCAGCAGCCCACGTAGGGGGACGGATAACTATGGCTACACCTTC. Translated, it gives CASSPRRGTDNYGYTF.

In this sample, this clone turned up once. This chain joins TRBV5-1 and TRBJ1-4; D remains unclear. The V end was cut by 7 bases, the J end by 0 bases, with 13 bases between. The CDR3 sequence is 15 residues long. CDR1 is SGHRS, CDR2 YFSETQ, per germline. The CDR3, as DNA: TGCGCCAGCTGCACCAAGGCAGCAACTAATGAAAAACTGTTTTTT. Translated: CASCTKAATNEKLFF.

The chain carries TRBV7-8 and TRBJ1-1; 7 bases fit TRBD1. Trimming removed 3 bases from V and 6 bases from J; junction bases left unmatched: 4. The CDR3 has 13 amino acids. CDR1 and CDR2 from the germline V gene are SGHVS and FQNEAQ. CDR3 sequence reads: CASSFTTGSEAFF. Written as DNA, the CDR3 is TGTGCCAGCAGCTTTACGACAGGGTCTGAAGCTTTCTTT.

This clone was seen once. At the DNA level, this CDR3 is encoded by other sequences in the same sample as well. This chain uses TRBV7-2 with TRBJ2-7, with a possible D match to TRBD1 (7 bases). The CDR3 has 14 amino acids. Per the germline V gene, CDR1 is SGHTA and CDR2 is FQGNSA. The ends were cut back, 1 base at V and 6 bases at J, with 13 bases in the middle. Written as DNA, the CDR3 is TGTGCCAGCAGCTTAGGGGCAGGGGGAGGCGAGCAGTACTTC. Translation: CASSLGAGGGEQYF.

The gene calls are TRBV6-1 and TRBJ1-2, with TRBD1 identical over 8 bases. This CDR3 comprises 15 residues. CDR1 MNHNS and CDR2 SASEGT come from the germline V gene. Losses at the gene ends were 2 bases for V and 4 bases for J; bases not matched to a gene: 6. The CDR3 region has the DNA TGTGCCAGCAGTGAACCGCCGACAGGGGCCTATGGCTACACCTTC. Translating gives CASSEPPTGAYGYTF.

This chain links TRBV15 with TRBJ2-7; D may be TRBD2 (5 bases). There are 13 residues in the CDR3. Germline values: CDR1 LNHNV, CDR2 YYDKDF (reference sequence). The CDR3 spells CQLRGRGSYEQYF. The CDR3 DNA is TGTCAACTCCGGGGAAGAGGCTCCTACGAGCAGTACTTC.

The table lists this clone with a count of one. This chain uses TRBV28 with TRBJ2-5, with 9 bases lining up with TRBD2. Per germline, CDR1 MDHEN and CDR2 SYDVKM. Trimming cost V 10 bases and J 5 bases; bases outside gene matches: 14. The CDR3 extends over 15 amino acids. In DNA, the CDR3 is TGTGCCACCATAGATGGCGGGAGGGCCGGGGAGACCCAGTACTTC. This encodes CATIDGGRAGETQYF.

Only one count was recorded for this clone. DNA for the CDR3: TGTGCCACCAGCAGCGCCGAACGGACAGGGGAAAAAAAACTGTTTTTT. The encoded protein is CATSSAERTGEKKLFF. This chain joins TRBV15 and TRBJ1-4; 9 bases fit TRBD1. The junction had 11 bases not matched to a gene; V was cut back by 3 bases and J by 9 bases. The CDR3 runs to 16 residues. The germline V gene encodes CDR1 LNHNV and CDR2 YYDKDF (reference sequence).

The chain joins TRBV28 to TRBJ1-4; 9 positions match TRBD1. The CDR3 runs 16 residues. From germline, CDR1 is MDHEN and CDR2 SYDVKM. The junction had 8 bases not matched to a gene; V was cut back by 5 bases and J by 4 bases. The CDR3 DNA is TGTGCCAGCAGTGTACCGGGACAGGGTAATAATGAAAAACTGTTTTTT. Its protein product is CASSVPGQGNNEKLFF.

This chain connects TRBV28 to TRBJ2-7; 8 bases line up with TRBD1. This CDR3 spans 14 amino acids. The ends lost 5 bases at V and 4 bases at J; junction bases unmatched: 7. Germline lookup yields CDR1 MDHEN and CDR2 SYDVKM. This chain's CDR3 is CASSAPDREYEQYF. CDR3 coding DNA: TGTGCCAGCAGTGCCCCGGACAGGGAGTACGAGCAGTACTTC.

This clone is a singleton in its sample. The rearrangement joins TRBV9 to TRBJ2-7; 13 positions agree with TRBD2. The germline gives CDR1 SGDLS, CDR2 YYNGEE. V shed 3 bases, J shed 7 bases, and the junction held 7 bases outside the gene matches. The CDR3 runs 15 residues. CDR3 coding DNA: TGTGCCAGCAGCGGTGGACTAGCGGGAGAGTGGGAGCAGTACTTC. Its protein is CASSGGLAGEWEQYF. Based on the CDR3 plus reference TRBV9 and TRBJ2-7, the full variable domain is DSGVTQTPKHLITATGQRVTLRCSPRSGDLSVYWYQQSLDQGLQFLIQYYNGEERAKGNILERFSAQQFPDLHSELNLSSLELGDSALYFCASSGGLAGEWEQYFGPGTRLTVT.

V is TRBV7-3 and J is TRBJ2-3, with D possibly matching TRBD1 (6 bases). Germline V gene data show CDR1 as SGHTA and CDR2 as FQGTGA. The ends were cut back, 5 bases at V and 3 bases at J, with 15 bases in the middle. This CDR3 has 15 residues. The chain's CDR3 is CASSQQGIGTDTQYF. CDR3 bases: TGTGCCAGCAGCCAACAGGGAATAGGGACAGATACGCAGTATTTT.

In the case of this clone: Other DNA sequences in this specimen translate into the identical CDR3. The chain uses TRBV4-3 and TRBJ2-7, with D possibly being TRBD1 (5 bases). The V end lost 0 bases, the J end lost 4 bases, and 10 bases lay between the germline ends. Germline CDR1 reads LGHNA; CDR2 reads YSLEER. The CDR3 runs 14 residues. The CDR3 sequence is CASSQEQGSYEQYF. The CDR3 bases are TGCGCCAGCAGCCAAGAGCAGGGCTCTTACGAGCAGTACTTC.